This T cell receptor beta chain stems from a study of blood T cell repertoires in COVID-19. Overall study context: Collection of acute and convalescent COVID-19 samples took place in the United States, Italy and Spain. The analysed material was cDNA or gDNA that came from T cells, B-cell-depleted T cells, or PBMCs.

This clone was observed a single time. With V trimmed by 8 bases and J by 6 bases, 15 bases remained unmatched. Germline V gene data show CDR1 as SGHRS and CDR2 as YFSETQ. This CDR3 is 15 amino acids long. In the authors' methods: Amplification with reference gene primers provided the estimates of nucleated cell counts. Repertoires were generated with immunoSEQ multiplex PCR, while TCRdb's copy carries only in-frame clones and drops some. V, J and clone size were drawn from that table, and D and trimming were deduced from the DNA. The sample yields under 150,000 clones, 65% to 85% seen once. The chain carries TRBV5-1 and TRBJ1-1; 8 nucleotides line up with TRBD1. The sequence was collected from an older man with acute or convalescent COVID-19. The specimen was peripheral blood. CDR3 nucleotide sequence: TGCGCCAGGAGCGGATCCCCTGGACAGGGCTCTGAAGCTTTCTTT. Translation: CARSGSPGQGSEAFF. Using reference TRBV5-1 and TRBJ1-1 for the parts outside the CDR3, the full variable domain is KAGVTQTPRYLIKTRGQQVTLSCSPISGHRSVSWYQQTPGQGLQFLFEYFSETQRNKGNFPGRFSGRQFSNSRSEMNVSTLELGDSALYLCARSGSPGQGSEAFFGQGTRLTVV.